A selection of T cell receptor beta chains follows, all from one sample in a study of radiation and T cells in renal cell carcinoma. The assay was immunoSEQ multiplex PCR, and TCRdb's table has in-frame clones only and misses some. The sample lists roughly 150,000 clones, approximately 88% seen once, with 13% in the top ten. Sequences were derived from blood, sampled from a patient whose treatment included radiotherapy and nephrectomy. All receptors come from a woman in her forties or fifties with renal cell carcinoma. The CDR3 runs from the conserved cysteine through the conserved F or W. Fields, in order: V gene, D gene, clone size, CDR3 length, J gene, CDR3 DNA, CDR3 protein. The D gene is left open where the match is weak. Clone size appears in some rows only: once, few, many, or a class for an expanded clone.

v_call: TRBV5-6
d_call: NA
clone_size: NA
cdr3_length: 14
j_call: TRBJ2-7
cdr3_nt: TGTGCCAGCAGCTCAAGCCCGGATGCGGTCGGGCAGTACTTC
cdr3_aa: CASSSSPDAVGQYF

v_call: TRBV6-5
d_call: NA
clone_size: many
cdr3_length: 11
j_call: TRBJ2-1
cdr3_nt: TGTGCCAGCAGTTACGGGAATGAGCAGTTCTTC
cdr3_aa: CASSYGNEQFF

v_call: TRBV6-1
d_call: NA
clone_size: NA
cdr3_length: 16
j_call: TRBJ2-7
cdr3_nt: TGTGCCAGCAGTGAAGCGCTTGGGGGGCGTCGGTACGAGCAGTACTTC
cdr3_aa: CASSEALGGRRYEQYF

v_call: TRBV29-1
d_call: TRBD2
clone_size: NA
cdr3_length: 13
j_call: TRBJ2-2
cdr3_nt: TGCAGCGTCAGTCGGGGGGGTACCGGGGAGCTGTTTTTT
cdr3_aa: CSVSRGGTGELFF

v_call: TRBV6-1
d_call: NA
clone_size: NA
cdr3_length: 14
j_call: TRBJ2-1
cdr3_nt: TGTGCCAGCAGTGAAGCGCAAATGCCAAATGAGCAGTTCTTC
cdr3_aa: CASSEAQMPNEQFF

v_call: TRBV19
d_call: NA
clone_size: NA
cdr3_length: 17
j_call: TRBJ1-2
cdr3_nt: TGTGCCAGTAGTATACAGAGAACAGGGATGGTAAGAAATGGCTACACCTTC
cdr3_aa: CASSIQRTGMVRNGYTF

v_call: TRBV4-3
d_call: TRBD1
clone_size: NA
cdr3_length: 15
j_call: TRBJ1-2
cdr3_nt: TGCGCCAGCAGCCATGACACCGGGACAGCCTATGGCTACACCTTC
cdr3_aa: CASSHDTGTAYGYTF

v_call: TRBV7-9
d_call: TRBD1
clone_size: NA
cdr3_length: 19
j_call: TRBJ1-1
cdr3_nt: TGTGCCAGCAGCTTAGCGATTTGGGACAGGGGGCTTGAGGACACTGAAGCTTTCTTT
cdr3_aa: CASSLAIWDRGLEDTEAFF

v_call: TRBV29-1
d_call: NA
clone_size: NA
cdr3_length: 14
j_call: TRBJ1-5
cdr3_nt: TGCAGCGTGGCCGCCGGGGGTTTGGATCAGCCCCAGCATTTT
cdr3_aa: CSVAAGGLDQPQHF

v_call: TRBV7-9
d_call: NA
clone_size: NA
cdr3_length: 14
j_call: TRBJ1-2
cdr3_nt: TGTGCCAGCACCCGGGGGGAGGCTACTCGGGGCTACACCTTC
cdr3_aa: CASTRGEATRGYTF

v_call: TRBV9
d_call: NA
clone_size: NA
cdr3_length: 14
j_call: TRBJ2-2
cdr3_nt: TGTGCCAGCAGCCCCCTCACGAACACCGGGGAGCTGTTTTTT
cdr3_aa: CASSPLTNTGELFF

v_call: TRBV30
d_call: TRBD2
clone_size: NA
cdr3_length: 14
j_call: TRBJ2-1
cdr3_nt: TGTGCCTGGAGACCTAGCGGGGGCTACAATGAGCAGTTCTTC
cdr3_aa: CAWRPSGGYNEQFF

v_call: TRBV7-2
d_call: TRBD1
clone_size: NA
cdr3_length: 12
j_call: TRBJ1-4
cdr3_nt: TGTGCCAGCAGCTTCAGGGGGGAAAAACTGTTTTTT
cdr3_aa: CASSFRGEKLFF

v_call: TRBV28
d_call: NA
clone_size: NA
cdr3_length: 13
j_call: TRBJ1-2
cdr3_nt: TGTGCCAGCAGTTTAGACAGTCCCTATGGCTACACCTTC
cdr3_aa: CASSLDSPYGYTF

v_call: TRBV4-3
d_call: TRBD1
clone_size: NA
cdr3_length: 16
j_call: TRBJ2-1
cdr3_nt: TGCGCCAGCAGCCAAGCGGACAGGGTGAACTACAATGAGCAGTTCTTC
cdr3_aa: CASSQADRVNYNEQFF

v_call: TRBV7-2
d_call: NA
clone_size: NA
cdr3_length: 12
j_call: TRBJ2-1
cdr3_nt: TGTGCCAGCAGCTTCGACATCAATGAGCAGTTCTTC
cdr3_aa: CASSFDINEQFF

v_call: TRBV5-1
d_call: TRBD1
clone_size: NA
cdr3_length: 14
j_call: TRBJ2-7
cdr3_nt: TGCGCCAGCGCATCTTCGGGACAGGGTTCCGAGCAGTACTTC
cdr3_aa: CASASSGQGSEQYF

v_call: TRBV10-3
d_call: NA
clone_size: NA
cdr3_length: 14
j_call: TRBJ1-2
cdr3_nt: TGTGCCATCAGTGAAGGGGCACCCAACTATGGCTACACCTTC
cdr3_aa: CAISEGAPNYGYTF

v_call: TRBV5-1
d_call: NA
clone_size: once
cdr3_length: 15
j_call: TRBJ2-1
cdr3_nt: TGCGCCAGCAGCTTGGCCGGCCAAACCTACAATGAGCAGTTCTTC
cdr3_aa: CASSLAGQTYNEQFF

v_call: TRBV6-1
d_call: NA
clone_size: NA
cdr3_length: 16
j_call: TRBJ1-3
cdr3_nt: TGTGCCAGCAGTGAAAGGGAGGGCTGGGAGGGAAACACCATATATTTT
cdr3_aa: CASSEREGWEGNTIYF

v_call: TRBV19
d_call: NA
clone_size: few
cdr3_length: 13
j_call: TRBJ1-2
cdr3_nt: TGTGCCAGTAGTGTCGACAGAATCTATGGCTACACCTTC
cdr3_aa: CASSVDRIYGYTF

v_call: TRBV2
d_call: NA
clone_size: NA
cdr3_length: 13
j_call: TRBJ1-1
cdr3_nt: TGTGCCAGCAGAGGTCGGGTTCTCACTGAAGCTTTCTTT
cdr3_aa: CASRGRVLTEAFF

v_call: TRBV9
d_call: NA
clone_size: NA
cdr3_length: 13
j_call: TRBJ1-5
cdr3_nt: TGTGCCAGCAGCGAAGGGGTTGATCAGCCCCAGCATTTT
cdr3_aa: CASSEGVDQPQHF

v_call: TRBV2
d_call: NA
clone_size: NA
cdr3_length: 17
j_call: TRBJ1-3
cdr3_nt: TGTGCCAGCAGTGAAGACGTCGGGTGGGGTGCTGGAAACACCATATATTTT
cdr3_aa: CASSEDVGWGAGNTIYF

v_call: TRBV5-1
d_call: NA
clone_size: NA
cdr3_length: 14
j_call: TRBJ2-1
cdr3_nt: TGCGCCAGCAGCTCCCTGAGGGGCTACAATGAGCAGTTCTTC
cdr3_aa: CASSSLRGYNEQFF

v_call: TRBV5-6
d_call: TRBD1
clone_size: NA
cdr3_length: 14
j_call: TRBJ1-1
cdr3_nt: TGTGCCAGCAGCCGGACAGGGTCATACACTGAAGCTTTCTTT
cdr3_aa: CASSRTGSYTEAFF

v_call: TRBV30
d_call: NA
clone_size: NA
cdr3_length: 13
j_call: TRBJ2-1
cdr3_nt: TGTGCCTGGAGTCTGAGCTCCTACAATGAGCAGTTCTTC
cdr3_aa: CAWSLSSYNEQFF

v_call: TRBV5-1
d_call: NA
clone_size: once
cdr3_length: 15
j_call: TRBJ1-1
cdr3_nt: TGCGCCAGCAGCCCGTCAACAGGATTCCTCCCTGAAGCTTTCTTT
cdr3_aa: CASSPSTGFLPEAFF

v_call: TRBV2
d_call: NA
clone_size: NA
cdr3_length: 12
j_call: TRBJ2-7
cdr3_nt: TGTGCCAGCAGTGAAAGGTACTACGAGCAGTACTTC
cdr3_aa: CASSERYYEQYF

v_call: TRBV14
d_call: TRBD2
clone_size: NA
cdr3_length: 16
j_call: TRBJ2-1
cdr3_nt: TGTGCCAGCAGCACCGGACTAGCGGGGGGCCAGAATGAGCAGTTCTTC
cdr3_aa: CASSTGLAGGQNEQFF

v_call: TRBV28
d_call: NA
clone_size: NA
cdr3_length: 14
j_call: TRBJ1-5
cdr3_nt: TGTGCCAGCAGTCCTGTCGGGGGCAGGCAGCCCCAGCATTTT
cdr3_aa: CASSPVGGRQPQHF

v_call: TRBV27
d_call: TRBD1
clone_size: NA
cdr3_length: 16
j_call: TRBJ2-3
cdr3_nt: TGTGCCAGCAGGTCGCAAAGGGGGCCTAGCACAGATACGCAGTATTTT
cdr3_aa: CASRSQRGPSTDTQYF

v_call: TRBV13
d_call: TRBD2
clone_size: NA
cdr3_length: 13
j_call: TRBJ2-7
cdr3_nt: TGTGCCAGCAGCATAGGGACTAACTACGAGCAGTACTTC
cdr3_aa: CASSIGTNYEQYF

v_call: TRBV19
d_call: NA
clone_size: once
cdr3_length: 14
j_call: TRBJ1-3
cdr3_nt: TGTGCCAGTACCACCGCCGACTCTGGAAACACCATATATTTT
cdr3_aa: CASTTADSGNTIYF

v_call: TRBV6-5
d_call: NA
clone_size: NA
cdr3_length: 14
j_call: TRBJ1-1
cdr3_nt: TGTGCCAGCAGTTACTCGATTTCAGGTCTTGGAGGTTTCTTT
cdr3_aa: CASSYSISGLGGFF

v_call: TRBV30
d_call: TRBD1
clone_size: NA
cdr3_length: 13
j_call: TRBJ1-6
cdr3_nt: TGTGCCTGGGGGGACAGTGTGACTTCACCCCTCCACTTT
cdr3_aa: CAWGDSVTSPLHF

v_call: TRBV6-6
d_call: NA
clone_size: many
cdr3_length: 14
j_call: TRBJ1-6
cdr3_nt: TGTGCCAGCAGTTATGACAGTCTTAATTCACCCCTCCACTTT
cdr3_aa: CASSYDSLNSPLHF

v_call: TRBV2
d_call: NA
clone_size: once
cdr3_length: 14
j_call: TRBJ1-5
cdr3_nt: TGTGCCAGCACCCTGGGGCAGTCCAATCAGCCCCAGCATTTT
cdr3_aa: CASTLGQSNQPQHF

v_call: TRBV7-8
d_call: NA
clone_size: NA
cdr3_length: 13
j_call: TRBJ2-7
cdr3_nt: TGTGCCAGCAGCTGGGCCAGGGATTACGAGCAGTACTTC
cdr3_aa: CASSWARDYEQYF

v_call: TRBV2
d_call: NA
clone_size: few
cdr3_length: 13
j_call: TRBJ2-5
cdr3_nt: TGTGCCAGTACGGGTCCCGCTGCGGAGACCCAGTACTTC
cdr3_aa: CASTGPAAETQYF

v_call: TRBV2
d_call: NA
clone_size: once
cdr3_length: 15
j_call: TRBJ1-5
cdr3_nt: TGTGCCAGCGGTGAAATCACCAGGTCCAATCAGCCCCAGCATTTT
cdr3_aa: CASGEITRSNQPQHF

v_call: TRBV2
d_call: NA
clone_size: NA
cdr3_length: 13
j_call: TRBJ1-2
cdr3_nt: TGTGCCAGGGACCCGCAGGGTGAGAAGGGCTACACCTTC
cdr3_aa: CARDPQGEKGYTF

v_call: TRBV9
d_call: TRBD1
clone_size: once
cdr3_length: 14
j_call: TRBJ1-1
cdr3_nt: TGTGCCAGCAGCCGACAGGGTGGGACCACTGAAGCTTTCTTT
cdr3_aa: CASSRQGGTTEAFF

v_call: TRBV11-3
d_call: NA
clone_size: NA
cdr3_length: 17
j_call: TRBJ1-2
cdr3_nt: TGTGCCAGCAGCTTAGAATTATTAGGCTCCGGGGCGGGTTGCTACACCTTC
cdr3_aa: CASSLELLGSGAGCYTF

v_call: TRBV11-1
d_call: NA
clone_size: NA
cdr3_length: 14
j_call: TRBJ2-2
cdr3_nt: TGTGCCAGCAGCTTAGGATATACCACCGGGGAGCTGTTTTTT
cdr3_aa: CASSLGYTTGELFF

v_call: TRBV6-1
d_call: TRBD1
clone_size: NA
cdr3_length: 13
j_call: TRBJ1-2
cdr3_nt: TGTGCCAGCAACCTACGACAGGGGGGAGGCTACACCTTC
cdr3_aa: CASNLRQGGGYTF

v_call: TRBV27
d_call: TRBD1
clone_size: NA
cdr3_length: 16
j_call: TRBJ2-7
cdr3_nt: TGTGCCAGCAGCCACACTCTCGACAGGGGAAGGTACGAGCAGTACTTC
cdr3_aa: CASSHTLDRGRYEQYF

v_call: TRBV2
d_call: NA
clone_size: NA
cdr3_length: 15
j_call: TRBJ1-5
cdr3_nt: TGTGCCAGCACCCCGCGTAACTTACAGAATCAGCCCCAGCATTTT
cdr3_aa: CASTPRNLQNQPQHF

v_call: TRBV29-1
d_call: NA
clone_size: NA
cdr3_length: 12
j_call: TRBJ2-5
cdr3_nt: TGCAGCGTTGTTCCACAGGCGGAGACCCAGTACTTC
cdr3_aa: CSVVPQAETQYF